This T cell receptor beta chain emerged from a study of T-cell reconstitution after alpha-beta-depleted transplantation in children. Study-level points and caveats: Reportedly, only several hundred clones from non-depleted graft cells drove alpha-beta T-cell counts at about two months. Hyperexpanded clones declined; after one year, newly produced T cells mostly supplied diversity.

In germline, CDR1 is MNHNY, CDR2 SVGAGI (reference sequence). V shed 2 bases and J shed 8 bases, with 4 bases lying between them. The CDR3 sequence is 11 residues long. This sample's TCRbeta library carried unique molecular identifier barcodes. TCRdb used MiXCR to reprocess the PCR reads, holding one entry per CDR3 protein. The sample contains about 980,000 distinct CDR3 sequences, about 29% of which appear only once. Only a few counts were recorded for this clonotype. The antigen is not known. This clonotype originated in a boy in the first two years of life who had a stem cell transplant for SCID, so the T cells may come from the graft donor. This material consisted of PBMCs, mostly from graft donor cells, taken 360 days after TCRalphabeta/CD19-depleted stem cell transplant. The V call is TRBV6-6, the J call TRBJ2-1, with D hard to call. The CDR3 region is CASSYNYEQFF. CDR3 coding DNA: TGTGCCAGCAGTTACAATTATGAGCAGTTCTTC.